Included here is one T cell receptor (beta chain) sequence, with context. Its antigen is as yet unknown. Sequencing was performed with immunoSEQ multiplex PCR; in TCRdb, only in-frame clones are kept and a portion is missing. This sample has 120,000 or so clones, with over 85% found just once. This specimen comes from a study of T cell responses to AZD1222 COVID-19 vaccine. The V end was cut by 2 bases, the J end by 6 bases, with 16 bases between. Germline CDR1 reads SNHLY; CDR2 reads FYNNEI. There are 15 residues in the CDR3. Study-level findings and limits: At study baseline, merely six AZD1222 recipients were seropositive. Most donors were white British and more were female, and clonal diversity was possibly underestimated. After two AZD1222 doses, spike-specific TCR breadth and depth rose versus day 0.

The J gene is TRBJ1-1, the V gene TRBV2; TRBD1 might be the D (5 bases). This TCR came from an adult who received the AZD1222 COVID-19 vaccine. The sequences come from peripheral blood, collected 28 days after the second AZD1222 dose. The CDR3 nucleotides read TGTGCCAGCAGTGAATTGGACACAAGGAGGGCTGAAGCTTTCTTT. Amino acids: CASSELDTRRAEAFF.